Listed below are T cell receptor beta chains from one sample, sequenced in a study of blood T cell repertoires in COVID-19. This table comes from immunoSEQ multiplex PCR, and its TCRdb copy is limited to in-frame clones, with some not included. The sample includes about 190,000 clones, approximately 91% of them seen just once. The source material was peripheral blood. The source of these receptors is a man between 70 and 80 years old with active or convalescent COVID-19. Each CDR3 is given with its conserved first and last residue. A D gene is named only where the DNA matches it firmly. Only part of the rows carry a size: once, few, many, or a class if the clone is expanded.

size | V | D | CDR3
. | TRBV9 | . | CASSKGGRSNQPQHF
once | TRBV19 | TRBD1 | CASSRTGDSYNEQFF
. | TRBV28 | TRBD1 | CASSLDLGQGNTEAFF
. | TRBV18 | . | CASSPPGRATYEQYF
. | TRBV28 | . | CASTPQGRYQPQHF
. | TRBV5-1 | TRBD1 | CASSFGTGRGAYEQYF
. | TRBV19 | . | CASSLSPYSNQPQHF
. | TRBV5-1 | TRBD1 | CASSPGQAEETQYF
. | TRBV18 | TRBD1 | CASSPFGTGNTEAFF
. | TRBV19 | . | CASSLTGGGELFF
once | TRBV10-3 | TRBD2 | CAISEGPLAGGKTGELFF
once | TRBV4-1 | TRBD1 | CASSQGQGGGELFF
. | TRBV3-1/TRBV3-2 | TRBD1 | CASSREMTGGNSPLHF
. | TRBV7-9 | TRBD1 | CASSSDRDRFFLFF
. | TRBV5-8 | . | CASSYTGRGNGELFF
. | TRBV6-5 | . | CASSSLQGLSYEQYF
. | TRBV2 | TRBD1 | CASSVGQYNQPQHF
. | TRBV21-1 | . | CASSKAHRVGVSDNEQFF
. | TRBV7-8 | TRBD2 | CASSQTSGYEQYF
. | TRBV18 | . | CASSVTGDKAFF
. | TRBV6-1 | TRBD1 | CASSEGTGSSPLHF
few | TRBV11-2 | . | CASSPAGGSTIYF
. | TRBV28 | TRBD1 | CASTKDRGHYGYTF
once | TRBV30 | TRBD2 | CAWSVSLAGGPDTQYF
. | TRBV19 | TRBD2 | CASSSATRGSFQNIQYF
. | TRBV4-3 | TRBD1 | CASSQGLDRVNSPLHF
. | TRBV27 | . | CASSYRGPSYNEQFF
. | TRBV29-1 | . | CSVDITNTGELFF
. | TRBV28 | . | CASSLGAYAYF
once | TRBV3-1/TRBV3-2 | . | CASSPFQNEQYF
. | TRBV29-1 | TRBD1 | CSVQDRLHGYTF
. | TRBV7-2 | . | CASSLVREYNQPQHF
. | TRBV2 | . | CASSGDNEQFF
. | TRBV6-5 | . | CASTSSPLYGYTF
many | TRBV6-5 | TRBD1 | CASSWDRNTEAFF
. | TRBV5-1 | . | CASSLATQGSGTGELFF
. | TRBV9 | TRBD1 | CASSDDHRDRDSSTF
few | TRBV10-2 | . | CASSVTTGGETQYF
. | TRBV7-8 | TRBD1 | CASSEQDRGFYEQYF
once | TRBV3-1/TRBV3-2 | . | CASSQDFPETGTQNTGNTIYF
. | TRBV5-8 | . | CASSLRNSGNTIYF
. | TRBV20-1 | TRBD1 | CSASPGGHYSNQPQHF
. | TRBV21-1 | . | CATGESNQPQHF
. | TRBV5-6 | . | CASSFSAGGIGGLRYEQYF
. | TRBV5-5 | . | CASTRDWGSGNTIYF
. | TRBV19 | . | CASSIGEGPAKNIQYF
. | TRBV28 | . | CASTLQGHRKINQPQHF